Sequencing of this T cell receptor (beta chain) was carried out in a study of early T cells in non-severe SARS-CoV-2 infection. General study findings and limits: Matching results from VDJdb favored anti-spike CD8 responses, leaving private and CD4 specificities undetected.

The germline V gene has CDR1 WSHSY and CDR2 SAAADI. V lost 2 bases to trimming and J lost 10 bases, with 15 bases between them. CDR3 length equals 14 residues. With respect to this clonotype: The antigen is undetermined.

The TCR library protocol was used to attach unique molecular identifiers. These identifiers were attached to individual cDNA molecules. TCRdb processed the 5' RACE reads anew with MiXCR; each CDR3 protein has one entry. The sample lists tens of thousands of distinct CDR3 sequences, under 15% occurring once. The sample comprised whole blood. The sequence was obtained from an adult who was a healthcare worker with PCR-confirmed SARS-CoV-2 infection or an uninfected control (not recorded which). The rearrangement links TRBV10-2 to TRBJ2-4; tentative D call: TRBD2 (6 bases). CDR3 protein: CASSEGGPGRIQYF. The CDR3 nucleotides are TGCGCCAGCAGTGAGGGAGGGCCGGGTCGTATTCAGTACTTC.